This TCR beta chain was identified during a study of T cell responses to AZD1222 COVID-19 vaccine. Overall study results and limits: Of spike-specific TCRs, nearly half reportedly target regions left unmutated in variants. Clonal diversity was possibly underestimated; the donors were predominantly white British and more often female.

Assay: immunoSEQ multiplex PCR; the TCRdb copy retains only in-frame clones and omits some. The sample has some 120,000 clones, roughly nine tenths seen once. As regards this clone: The antigen is undetermined.

This CDR3 spans 15 amino acids. Looked up from germline, CDR1 is LNHDA and CDR2 is SQIVND (reference sequence). V dropped 0 bases and J dropped 7 bases, with 10 bases sitting between them. The TCR sequence derives from an adult in good health. The sequencing used peripheral blood, collected on day 0 of AZD1222 vaccination. The V and J genes are TRBV19 and TRBJ1-6; D is undetermined. The CDR3 reads CASSIDLTPNSPLHF. In nucleotides, the CDR3 is TGTGCCAGTAGTATAGATCTAACGCCGAATTCACCCCTCCACTTT.